This T cell receptor beta chain was sequenced for a study of follicular helper T cells after annual influenza vaccination. General study points: ICOS+CD38+ cTfh clonality change tracked circulating plasmablast frequency change. Day 7 ICOS+CD38+ clones later appeared mostly in ICOS-CD38- cTfh. Each annual vaccination recalled recurring oligoclonal ICOS+CD38+ cTfh clonotypes.

About this clone itself: Its antigen is unidentified.

Method: immunoSEQ multiplex PCR; TCRdb's copy keeps in-frame clones and lacks some. The data show 4,300 or so clones, roughly four fifths seen once. Indicated time point: 2015-2016 season, 7 days after influenza vaccination. Excluded were substance abuse, HIV/AIDS, active cancer, immunomodulatory drugs and active illness. Germline loops: CDR1 MGHDK, CDR2 SYGVNS. Deletions cut 3 bases from V and 4 bases from J, with 15 bases between. CDR3 length: 15 amino acids. This sequence originates from an adult who received the influenza vaccine. The rearrangement uses TRBV25-1 and TRBJ1-1, with a tentative D call TRBD1 (6 bases). The sample was CXCR5+ CD38- circulating T follicular helper cells from blood, taken 7 days after influenza vaccination. The subset denotes: circulating Tfh, non-naive CD4+CXCR5+PD-1+ (ICOS+CD38+ or ICOS-CD38-). CDR3: CASSDIKQGPTEAFF. Here the CDR3 DNA reads TGTGCCAGCAGTGATATAAAACAGGGACCCACTGAAGCTTTCTTT.